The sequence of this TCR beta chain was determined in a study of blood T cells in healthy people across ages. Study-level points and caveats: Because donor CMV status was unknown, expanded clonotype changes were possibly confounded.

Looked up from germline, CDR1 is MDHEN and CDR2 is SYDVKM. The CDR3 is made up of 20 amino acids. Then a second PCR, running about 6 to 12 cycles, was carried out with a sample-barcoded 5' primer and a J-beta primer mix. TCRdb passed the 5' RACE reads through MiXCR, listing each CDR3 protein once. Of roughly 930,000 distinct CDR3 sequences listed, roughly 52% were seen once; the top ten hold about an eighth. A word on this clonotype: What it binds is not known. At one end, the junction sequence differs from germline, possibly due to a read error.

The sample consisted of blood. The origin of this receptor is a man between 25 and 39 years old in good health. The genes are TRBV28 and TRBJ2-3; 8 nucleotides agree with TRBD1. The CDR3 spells CASSSYYVEVDRGITDAQYF. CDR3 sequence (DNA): TGTGCCAGCAGTTCGTACTATGTCGAGGTTGACAGGGGAATTACAGATGCGCAGTATTTT.